The 6 T cell receptor beta chains given below trace back to one sample, sequenced in a study of graft-versus-host responses after intestinal transplantation. Produced via immunoSEQ multiplex PCR; TCRdb's table is partial and in-frame only. The sample contains approximately 12,000 clones, nearly 95% of which appear only once. The specimen comprised PBMCs, sampled around 110 days after intestinal transplant. The receptors come from a human patient who received an intestinal transplant, so some T cells may come from the graft donor.

V is TRBV28 and J is TRBJ2-1, with no clear D. The V gene's germline CDR1 is MDHEN and CDR2 SYDVKM. The V and J ends lost 8 bases and 0 bases respectively, with 11 bases between them. This CDR3 has 14 amino acids. The DNA for the CDR3 is TGTGCCAGCCAGTCTGCGATCTCCTACAATGAGCAGTTCTTC. It specifies CASQSAISYNEQFF.

The chain joins TRBV7-2 to TRBJ2-2; 13 positions agree with TRBD2. Germline assignment: CDR1 SGHTA and CDR2 FQGNSA. CDR3 length: 18 residues. With V trimmed by 2 bases and J by 2 bases, 5 bases remained unmatched. CDR3 DNA: TGTGCCAGCAGCTTATTTACTAGCGGGAGGGGAAACACCGGGGAGCTGTTTTTT. Amino acids: CASSLFTSGRGNTGELFF.

The chain has TRBV7-6 and TRBJ2-7; tentatively, D is TRBD2 (5 bases). In germline, CDR1 is SGHVS, CDR2 FNYEAQ. The CDR3 length is 14 residues. Trimming took off 5 bases at V and 3 bases at J, with 14 bases between the two ends. The CDR3 nucleotides read TGTGCCAGCAGCCTAGAGGGATTTCTCTACGAGCAGTACTTC. Translation: CASSLEGFLYEQYF.

The chain couples TRBV27 to TRBJ2-1, with a possible D match to TRBD2 (5 bases). V lost 4 bases to trimming and J lost 7 bases, with 14 bases between them. Germline CDR1 reads MNHEY; CDR2 reads SMNVEV (reference sequence). CDR3 length: 14 residues. The CDR3 nucleotides are TGTGCCAGCAGTTCCCCGGGGTTGAAAAATGAGCAGTTCTTC. Its protein product is CASSSPGLKNEQFF.

This chain joins TRBV9 and TRBJ2-5, with 8 bases lining up with TRBD2. The CDR3 loop spans 16 amino acids. Germline assignment: CDR1 SGDLS and CDR2 YYNGEE. Germline trimming cut 0 bases from V and 2 bases from J; bases unmatched to any gene: 6. This CDR3 is CASSVGQRGRQETQYF. The CDR3 DNA follows: TGTGCCAGCAGCGTAGGGCAGCGGGGGCGACAAGAGACCCAGTACTTC.

The chain has TRBV28 and TRBJ2-7; the match to TRBD2 covers 9 bases. This CDR3 has 14 amino acids. CDR1 is MDHEN and CDR2 is SYDVKM in the germline V gene. Trimming cost V 5 bases and J 3 bases; bases outside gene matches: 5. The CDR3 loop reads CASSLLAGVYEQYF. CDR3 DNA: TGTGCCAGCAGTCTATTAGCGGGAGTCTACGAGCAGTACTTC. Drawing the rest from reference TRBV28 and TRBJ2-7, the complete variable domain is DVKVTQSSRYLVKRTGEKVFLECVQDMDHENMFWYRQDPGLGLRLIYFSYDVKMKEKGDIPEGYSVSREKKERFSLILESASTNQTSMYLCASSLLAGVYEQYFGPGTRLTVT.